These T cell receptor beta chains were read from a single sample in a study of radiotherapy plus CTLA-4 blockade in lung cancer. Assay: immunoSEQ multiplex PCR; the TCRdb copy retains only in-frame clones and omits some. The table records approximately 89,000 clones, around 76% of them present only once. This specimen was peripheral blood, taken from a patient treated with radiotherapy plus ipilimumab. These receptor sequences come from a human donor with non-small cell lung cancer who had a partial response to radiotherapy plus ipilimumab. Some clones in this sample may be carry-over from other donors' samples. CDR3s include the opening cysteine and the closing phenylalanine or tryptophan. A D gene is named only where the DNA matches it firmly. The listing skips clone size in some rows; elsewhere it reads once, few, many or a size class.

TRBV18	TRBJ2-7	-	TRBD1	TGTGCCAGCTCATCCAGGGGGCCCGAGCAGTACTTC	CASSSRGPEQYF
TRBV10-2	TRBJ2-2	-	TRBD2	TGCGCCACCTTAGCGGGGGAGAACACCGGGGAGCTGTTTTTT	CATLAGENTGELFF
TRBV28	TRBJ1-2	-	-	TGTGCCAGCTATAGCCTAGCGGCCAAGCCTGATGGCTACACCTTC	CASYSLAAKPDGYTF
TRBV7-2	TRBJ1-2	-	-	TGTGCCAGCAGCTTAACCTTCGAGCCGTCGAGAAAAGGCTACACCTTC	CASSLTFEPSRKGYTF
TRBV28	TRBJ1-5	-	TRBD1	TGTGCCAGCAGATCTCCAGGGGGCCATCAGCCCCAGCATTTT	CASRSPGGHQPQHF
TRBV6-5	TRBJ1-1	-	-	TGTGCCAGCAGTTACGACAGGTACACTGAAGCTTTCTTT	CASSYDRYTEAFF
TRBV9	TRBJ2-7	medium-sized	-	TGTGCCAGCAGCGGCCCGGACACCACCTACGAGCAGTACTTC	CASSGPDTTYEQYF
TRBV5-8	TRBJ1-2	-	TRBD1	TGTGCCAGCAGCGTGGGGGGACAGACCTTTGGGTATGGCTACACCTTC	CASSVGGQTFGYGYTF
TRBV18	TRBJ1-1	few	TRBD1	TGTGCCAGCTCACCCGGGAAGGGGGCCCGAGCTTTCTTT	CASSPGKGARAFF
TRBV7-9	TRBJ1-4	few	TRBD1	TGTGCCAGCAGTCGACAGGGTAACAATAATGAAAAACTGTTTTTT	CASSRQGNNNEKLFF
TRBV5-1	TRBJ2-5	-	TRBD1	TGCGCCAGCAGCTTTTTACAGGGGGCCCGTGAGACCCAGTACTTC	CASSFLQGARETQYF
TRBV28	TRBJ2-7	once	-	TGTGCCAGCAGTTCCCCCCAGCGACCCCACCTCTACGAGCAGTACTTC	CASSSPQRPHLYEQYF
TRBV5-1	TRBJ2-3	-	TRBD1	TGCGCCAGCAGCTTGGTACAGGGGAGTAAAGATACGCAGTATTTT	CASSLVQGSKDTQYF
TRBV11-2	TRBJ1-3	-	TRBD1	TGTGCCAGCAGCTTACAAGGACAGGCTGGGGACACCATATATTTT	CASSLQGQAGDTIYF
TRBV11-2	TRBJ2-3	-	-	TGTGCCAGCAGCTTAGGGCCAGATACGCAGTATTTT	CASSLGPDTQYF